Below, 2 T cell receptor beta chains from the same sample are listed, as sequenced in a study of cytomegalovirus exposure and HLA in healthy donors. The PCR made use of 60 Vbeta and 13 Jbeta primers. The data were produced by immunoSEQ multiplex PCR, yet TCRdb's version contains in-frame clones alone and is incomplete. The table shows 200,000 to 300,000 clones, with around 80% occurring only once. The sequencing input was PBMCs. Receptors originate from an older woman in good health and CMV-seropositive.

The V call is TRBV12-5, the J call TRBJ1-2; D may be TRBD1 (6 bases). V shed 5 bases and J shed 4 bases, with 14 bases lying between them. Germline CDR1 and CDR2: LGHNT and FRNRAP. This CDR3 spans 14 amino acids. The CDR3 loop reads CASGPHTTGYGYTF. CDR3 nucleotide sequence: TGTGCTAGTGGTCCCCATACGACAGGCTATGGCTACACCTTC.

This rearrangement joins TRBV6-1 to TRBJ2-7, with 9 bases lining up with TRBD2. CDR1 is MNHNS, CDR2 SASEGT, per germline. V dropped 10 bases and J dropped 3; count of bases not matched to a gene: 10. This CDR3 comprises 14 residues. The CDR3 loop reads CAISTSGHFYEQYF. As DNA, the CDR3 is TGTGCCATATCAACTAGCGGGCACTTCTACGAGCAGTACTTC.